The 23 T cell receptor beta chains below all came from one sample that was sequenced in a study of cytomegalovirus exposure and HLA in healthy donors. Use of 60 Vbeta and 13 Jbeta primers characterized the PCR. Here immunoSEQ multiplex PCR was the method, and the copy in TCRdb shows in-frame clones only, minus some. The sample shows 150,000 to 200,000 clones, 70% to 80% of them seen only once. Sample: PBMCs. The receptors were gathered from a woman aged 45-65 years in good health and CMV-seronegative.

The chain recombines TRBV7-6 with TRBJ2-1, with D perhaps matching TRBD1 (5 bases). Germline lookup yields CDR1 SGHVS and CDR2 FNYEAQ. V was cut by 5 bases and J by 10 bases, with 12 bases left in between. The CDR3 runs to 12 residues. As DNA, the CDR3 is TGTGCCAGCAGCCCCCGACAGCCAGAGCAGTTCTTC. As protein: CASSPRQPEQFF.

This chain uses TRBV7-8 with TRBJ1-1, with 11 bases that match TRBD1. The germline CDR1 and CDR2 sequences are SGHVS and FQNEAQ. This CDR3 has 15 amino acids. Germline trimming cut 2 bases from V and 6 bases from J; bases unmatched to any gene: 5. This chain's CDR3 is CASSLYWDRGAEAFF. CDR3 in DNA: TGTGCCAGCAGCTTATATTGGGACAGGGGGGCTGAAGCTTTCTTT.

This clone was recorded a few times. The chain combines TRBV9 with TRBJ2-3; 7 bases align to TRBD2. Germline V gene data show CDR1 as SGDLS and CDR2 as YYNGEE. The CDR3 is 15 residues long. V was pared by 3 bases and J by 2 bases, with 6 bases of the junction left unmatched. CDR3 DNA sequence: TGTGCCAGCAGCGGAACTAGCGCCCTCACAGATACGCAGTATTTT. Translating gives CASSGTSALTDTQYF. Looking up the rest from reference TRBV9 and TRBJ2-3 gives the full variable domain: DSGVTQTPKHLITATGQRVTLRCSPRSGDLSVYWYQQSLDQGLQFLIQYYNGEERAKGNILERFSAQQFPDLHSELNLSSLELGDSALYFCASSGTSALTDTQYFGPGTRLTVL.

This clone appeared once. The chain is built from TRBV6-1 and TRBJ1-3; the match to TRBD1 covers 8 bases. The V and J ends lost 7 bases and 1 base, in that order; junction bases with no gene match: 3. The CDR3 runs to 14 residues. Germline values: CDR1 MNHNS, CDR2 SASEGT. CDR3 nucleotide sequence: TGTGCCAGCATGAGGGACAGGTCTGGAAACACCATATATTTT. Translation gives CASMRDRSGNTIYF.

This CDR3 reads CASSGGTAIAKNIQYF. The CDR3 region has the DNA TGTGCCAGCAGCGGCGGGACAGCCATAGCCAAAAACATTCAGTACTTC. The chain uses TRBV7-2 and TRBJ2-4; TRBD1 might be the D (7 bases). Trimming pared 5 bases from V and 0 bases from J, leaving 14 bases between. The CDR3 runs 16 residues. Germline assignment: CDR1 SGHTA and CDR2 FQGNSA.

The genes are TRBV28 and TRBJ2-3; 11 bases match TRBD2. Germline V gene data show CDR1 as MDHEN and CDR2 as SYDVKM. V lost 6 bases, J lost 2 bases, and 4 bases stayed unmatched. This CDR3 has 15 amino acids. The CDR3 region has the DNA TGTGCCAGCAGGCTAGCGGGGGGAAACACAGATACGCAGTATTTT. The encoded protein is CASRLAGGNTDTQYF.

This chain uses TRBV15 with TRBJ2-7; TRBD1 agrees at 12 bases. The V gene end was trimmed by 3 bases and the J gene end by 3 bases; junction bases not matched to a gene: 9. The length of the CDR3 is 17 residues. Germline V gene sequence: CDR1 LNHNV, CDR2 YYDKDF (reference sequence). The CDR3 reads CATSSGYGTGGYYEQYF. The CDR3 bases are TGTGCCACCAGCAGCGGATACGGGACAGGGGGCTACTACGAGCAGTACTTC.

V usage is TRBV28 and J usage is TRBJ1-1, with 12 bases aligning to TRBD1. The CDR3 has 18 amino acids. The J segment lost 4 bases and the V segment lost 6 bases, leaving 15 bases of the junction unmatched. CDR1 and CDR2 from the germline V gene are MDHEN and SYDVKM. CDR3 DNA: TGTGCCAGCAGCCCGGTGCGAGGGACAGGGGGCCGAACCACTGAAGCTTTCTTT. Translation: CASSPVRGTGGRTTEAFF. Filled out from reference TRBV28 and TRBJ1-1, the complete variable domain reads DVKVTQSSRYLVKRTGEKVFLECVQDMDHENMFWYRQDPGLGLRLIYFSYDVKMKEKGDIPEGYSVSREKKERFSLILESASTNQTSMYLCASSPVRGTGGRTTEAFFGQGTRLTVV.

The CDR3 loop is CASSWTGVTEAFF. CDR3 in DNA: TGTGCCAGCAGCTGGACAGGGGTCACTGAAGCTTTCTTT. The gene calls are TRBV7-2 and TRBJ1-1; 9 bases fit TRBD1. Germline values: CDR1 SGHTA, CDR2 FQGNSA. This CDR3 is 13 amino acids long. J was trimmed by 4 bases and V by 4 bases; bases with no gene match: 1.

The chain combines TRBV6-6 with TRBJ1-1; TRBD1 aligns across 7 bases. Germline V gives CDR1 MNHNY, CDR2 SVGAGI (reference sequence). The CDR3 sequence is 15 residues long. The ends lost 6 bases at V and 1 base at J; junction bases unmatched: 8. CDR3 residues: CASSHTGDGNTEAFF. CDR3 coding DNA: TGTGCCAGCAGCCACACAGGGGATGGGAACACTGAAGCTTTCTTT.

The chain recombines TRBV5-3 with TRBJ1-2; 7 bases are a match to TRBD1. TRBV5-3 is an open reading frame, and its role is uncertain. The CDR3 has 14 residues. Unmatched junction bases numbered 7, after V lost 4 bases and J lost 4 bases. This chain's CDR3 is CARSLGQPTYGYTF. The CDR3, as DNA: TGTGCCAGAAGCCTGGGACAGCCCACCTATGGCTACACCTTC.

The CDR3 DNA sequence: TGTGCCTGGAAAAGTACAGGGGCCTCACCCCTCCACTTT. This codes for CAWKSTGASPLHF. This rearrangement joins TRBV30 to TRBJ1-6; 7 nucleotides align to TRBD1. The CDR3 is 13 residues long. The V gene's germline CDR1 is GTSNPN and CDR2 SVGIG (reference sequence). J gave up 10 bases and V 4 bases, and 7 bases lay outside the gene matches.

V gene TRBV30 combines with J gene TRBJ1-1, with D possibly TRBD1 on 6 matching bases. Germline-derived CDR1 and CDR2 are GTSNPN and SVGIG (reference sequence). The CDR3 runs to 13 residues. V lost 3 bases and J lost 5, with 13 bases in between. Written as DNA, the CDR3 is TGTGCCTGGAGCCGACAGGCCAGGACTGAAGCTTTCTTT. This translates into CAWSRQARTEAFF.

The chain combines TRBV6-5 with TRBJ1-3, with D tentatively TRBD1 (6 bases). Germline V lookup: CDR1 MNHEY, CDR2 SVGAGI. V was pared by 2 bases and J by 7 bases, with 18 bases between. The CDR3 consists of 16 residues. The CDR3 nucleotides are TGTGCCAGCAGTTACGGGACATCTCCGAGGCGGAACACCATATATTTT. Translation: CASSYGTSPRRNTIYF.

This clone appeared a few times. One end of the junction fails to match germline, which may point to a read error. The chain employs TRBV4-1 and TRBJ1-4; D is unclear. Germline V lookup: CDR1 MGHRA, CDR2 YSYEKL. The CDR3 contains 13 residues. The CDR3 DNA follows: TGTGCCAGCAGCCAAGATCTTAATGAAAAACTGTTTTTT. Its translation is CASSQDLNEKLFF.

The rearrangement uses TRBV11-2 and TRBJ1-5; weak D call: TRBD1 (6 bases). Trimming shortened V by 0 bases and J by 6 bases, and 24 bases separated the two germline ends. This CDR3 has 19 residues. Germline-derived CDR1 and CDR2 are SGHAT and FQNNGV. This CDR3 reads CASSLDDGQGRGTAQPQHF. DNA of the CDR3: TGTGCCAGCAGCTTAGATGACGGGCAGGGGAGGGGTACAGCTCAGCCCCAGCATTTT.

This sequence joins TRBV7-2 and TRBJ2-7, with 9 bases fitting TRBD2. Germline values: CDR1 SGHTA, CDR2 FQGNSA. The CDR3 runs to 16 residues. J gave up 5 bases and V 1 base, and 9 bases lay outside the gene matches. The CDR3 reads CASSLVGAGGPNEQYF. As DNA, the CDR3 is TGTGCCAGCAGCTTAGTTGGGGCGGGAGGGCCCAACGAGCAGTACTTC.

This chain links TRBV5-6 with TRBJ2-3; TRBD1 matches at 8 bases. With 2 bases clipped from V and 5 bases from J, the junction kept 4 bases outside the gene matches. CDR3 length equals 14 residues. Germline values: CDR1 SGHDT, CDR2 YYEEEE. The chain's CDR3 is CASSLQGVEDTQYF. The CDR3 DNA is TGTGCCAGCAGCTTACAGGGGGTCGAAGATACGCAGTATTTT.

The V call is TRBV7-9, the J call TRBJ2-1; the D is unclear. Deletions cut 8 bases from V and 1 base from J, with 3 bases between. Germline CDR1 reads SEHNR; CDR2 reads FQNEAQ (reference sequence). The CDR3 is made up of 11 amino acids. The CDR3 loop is CASASYNEQFF. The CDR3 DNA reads TGTGCCAGCGCGTCCTACAATGAGCAGTTCTTC.

The CDR3 reads CASEGMNSNQPQHF. For the CDR3, the DNA is TGTGCCAGTGAGGGTATGAATAGCAATCAGCCCCAGCATTTT. This sequence joins TRBV19 and TRBJ1-5; no reliable D call. V lost 8 bases and J 0 bases, leaving 11 bases between the germline ends. Germline V lookup: CDR1 LNHDA, CDR2 SQIVND (reference sequence). This CDR3 comprises 14 residues.

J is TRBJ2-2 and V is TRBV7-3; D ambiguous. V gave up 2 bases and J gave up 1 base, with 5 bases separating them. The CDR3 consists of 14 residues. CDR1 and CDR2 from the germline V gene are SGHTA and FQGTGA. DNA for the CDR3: TGTGCCAGCAGCTTAGGGCAGAACACCGGGGAGCTGTTTTTT. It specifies CASSLGQNTGELFF.

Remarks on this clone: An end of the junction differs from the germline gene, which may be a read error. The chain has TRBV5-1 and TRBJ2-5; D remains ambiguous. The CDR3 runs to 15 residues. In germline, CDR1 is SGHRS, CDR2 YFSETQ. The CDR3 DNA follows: TGCGCCAGCAGCTTGTTAGTTTTAGCCCAACAGACCCAGTACTTC. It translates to CASSLLVLAQQTQYF. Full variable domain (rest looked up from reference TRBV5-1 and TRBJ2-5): KAGVTQTPRYLIKTRGQQVTLSCSPISGHRSVSWYQQTPGQGLQFLFEYFSETQRNKGNFPGRFSGRQFSNSRSEMNVSTLELGDSALYLCASSLLVLAQQTQYFGPGTRLLVL.

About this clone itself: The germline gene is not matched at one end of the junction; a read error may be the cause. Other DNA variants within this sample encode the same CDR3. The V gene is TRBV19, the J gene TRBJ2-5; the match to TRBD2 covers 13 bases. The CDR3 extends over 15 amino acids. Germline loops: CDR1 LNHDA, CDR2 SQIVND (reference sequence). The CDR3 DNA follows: TGTGCCAGTAGTACTACTAGCGGGGGGGCGGAGACCCAATACTTC. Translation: CASSTTSGGAETQYF.